Each of the 29 T cell receptor beta chains below was sequenced from the same sample in a study of T cell repertoires in cytomegalovirus infection. Their antigen targets remain unknown. Using its own MiXCR run on the reads, TCRdb lists one record per CDR3 protein. Among about 770,000 distinct CDR3 sequences listed, roughly 29% were seen once. The material sequenced was cultured CD8+ T cells from PBMCs, taken from culture after CMV antigen stimulation. These receptors all stem from a human donor in good health (CMV status not recorded). Some clones in this sample may be carry-over from other donors' samples.

The chain recombines TRBV3-1 with TRBJ1-5, with 10 bases lining up with TRBD1. CDR1 is LGHDT, CDR2 YNNKEL, per germline (reference sequence). Losses at the gene ends were 1 base for V and 4 bases for J; bases not matched to a gene: 4. The CDR3 is made up of 16 amino acids. The CDR3 region is CASSQGQGAANQPQHF. The CDR3 coding sequence is TGTGCCAGCAGCCAAGGACAGGGGGCCGCGAATCAGCCCCAGCATTTT. The variable domain in full, with the rest retrieved from reference TRBV3-1 and TRBJ1-5, is DTAVSQTPKYLVTQMGNDKSIKCEQNLGHDTMYWYKQDSKKFLKIMFSYNNKELIINETVPNRFSPKSPDKAHLNLHINSLELGDSAVYFCASSQGQGAANQPQHFGDGTRLSIL.

The chain recombines TRBV25-1 with TRBJ1-2, with TRBD1 identical over 9 bases. This CDR3 spans 13 amino acids. J was trimmed by 5 bases and V by 8 bases; bases with no gene match: 6. Germline V gene sequence: CDR1 MGHDK, CDR2 SYGVNS. The CDR3 bases are TGTGCCAGCCAGACAGGGGGGGGATATGGCTACACCTTC. Protein: CASQTGGGYGYTF.

The chain has TRBV7-9 and TRBJ1-5, with 8 bases lining up with TRBD1. The CDR3 has 14 residues. CDR1 is SEHNR, CDR2 FQNEAQ, per germline (reference sequence). Unmatched junction bases numbered 2, after V lost 4 bases and J lost 3 bases. This chain's CDR3 is CASSSDRVNQPQHF. In DNA form, the CDR3 reads TGTGCCAGCAGCTCGGACAGGGTCAATCAGCCCCAGCATTTT.

This clonotype has only a few counts. The V and J genes are TRBV7-8 and TRBJ1-6; 9 nucleotides match TRBD1. The CDR3 sequence is 16 residues long. Unmatched junction bases numbered 6, after V lost 3 bases and J lost 6 bases. Germline V gives CDR1 SGHVS, CDR2 FQNEAQ. The CDR3 loop is CASSFRTGESNSPLHF. The CDR3 DNA sequence: TGTGCCAGCAGCTTCCGGACAGGGGAGAGTAATTCACCCCTCCACTTT.

Here the CDR3 reads CASSYRGPEEAFF. In DNA, the CDR3 is TGTGCCAGCAGTTACAGGGGGCCGGAAGAAGCTTTCTTT. The chain employs TRBV6-6 and TRBJ1-1, with 7 bases lining up with TRBD1. CDR3 size: 13 residues. From germline, CDR1 is MNHNY and CDR2 SVGAGI (reference sequence). The V gene end was trimmed by 2 bases and the J gene end by 8 bases; junction bases not matched to a gene: 5.

This clonotype was observed a few times. The chain couples TRBV7-8 to TRBJ2-7, with D possibly matching TRBD2 (5 bases). Germline CDR1 is SGHVS and CDR2 is FQNEAQ. V was cut by 3 bases and J by 4 bases, with 10 bases left in between. The CDR3 is 13 residues long. Here the CDR3 reads CASSFGDLYEQYV. The CDR3 DNA reads as TGTGCCAGCAGCTTCGGGGATCTATACGAGCAGTACGTC.

This clonotype has a count of ten or more. CDR3 in DNA: TGTGCCAGCAGCTTCCCGGCAGGAGCCATAACGAACACCGGGGAGCTGTTTTTT. Translated: CASSFPAGAITNTGELFF. This rearrangement joins TRBV7-6 to TRBJ2-2; D unclear. This CDR3 contains 18 residues. Germline lookup yields CDR1 SGHVS and CDR2 FNYEAQ. V was clipped by 3 bases and J by 0 bases, with 17 bases between them.

There are many counts of this clonotype. The rearrangement joins TRBV12-3 or TRBV12-4 to TRBJ1-2; 7 bases line up with TRBD1. Germline trimming cut 6 bases from V and 4 bases from J; bases unmatched to any gene: 8. The CDR3 runs to 14 residues. CDR3 nucleotides: TGTGCCAGCAGATCGACAGGGAGTCCCTATGGCTACACCTTC. This translates into CASRSTGSPYGYTF.

This clonotype was seen a few times. The chain couples TRBV12-3 or TRBV12-4 to TRBJ2-7, with D unresolved. The CDR3 sequence is 15 residues long. V was clipped by 3 bases and J by 0 bases, with 12 bases between them. The CDR3 sequence is CASSLSPMSSYEQYF. In nucleotides, the CDR3 is TGTGCCAGCAGTTTGAGCCCTATGAGCTCCTACGAGCAGTACTTC.

This clonotype came up once. This chain uses TRBV4-2 with TRBJ2-3, with D perhaps matching TRBD2 (6 bases). V shed 4 bases and J shed 0 bases, with 14 bases lying between them. CDR3 length: 16 amino acids. The V gene's germline CDR1 is LGHNA and CDR2 YNFKEQ. The CDR3 nucleotides are TGTGCCAGCAGCCTAGACCCGGGGACTAGCACAGATACGCAGTATTTT. Its protein is CASSLDPGTSTDTQYF.

The count of this clonotype is one. The chain joins TRBV7-9 to TRBJ2-7, with 8 bases that match TRBD2. The CDR3 is made up of 15 amino acids. CDR1 is SEHNR and CDR2 is FQNEAQ in the germline V gene (reference sequence). Trimming took 2 bases from V and 6 from J; bases not matched to a gene: 9. The CDR3 here is CASSLTGTGGGEQYF. As DNA, the CDR3 is TGTGCCAGCAGCTTAACCGGGACGGGGGGGGGCGAGCAGTACTTC.

Ten or more counts support this clonotype. This chain links TRBV7-6 with TRBJ2-3, with no clear D. CDR1 SGHVS and CDR2 FNYEAQ come from the germline V gene. The V and J ends lost 1 base and 6 bases respectively, with 8 bases between them. This CDR3 has 13 amino acids. In DNA form, the CDR3 reads TGTGCCAGCAGCTTAGAGTCTACGGATACGCAGTATTTT. As protein: CASSLESTDTQYF.

CDR3 coding DNA: TGTGCCAGCAGCTTGTTTGCGGGGGCCCAGACGAGAAATGAGCAGTTCTTC. It yields the protein CASSLFAGAQTRNEQFF. The gene calls are TRBV5-6 and TRBJ2-1; TRBD2 might be the D (7 bases). The germline V and J ends were trimmed by 1 base and 7 bases, with 21 bases remaining between them. This CDR3 spans 17 amino acids. The germline V gene has CDR1 SGHDT and CDR2 YYEEEE.

V is TRBV12-3 or TRBV12-4 and J is TRBJ2-1; TRBD2 agrees at 8 bases. V shed 3 bases and J 10 bases; nucleotides not matched to a gene: 8. CDR3 length: 14 residues. CDR3 sequence reads: CASSLFPGGREQFF. The CDR3 bases are TGTGCCAGCAGTTTGTTTCCGGGGGGGCGCGAGCAGTTCTTC.

In its sample, this clonotype was seen a few times. The J gene is TRBJ1-1, the V gene TRBV7-6; D call uncertain. The V and J ends lost 2 bases and 0 bases respectively, with 13 bases between them. Germline assignment: CDR1 SGHVS and CDR2 FNYEAQ. The CDR3 length is 16 residues. DNA of the CDR3: TGTGCCAGCAGCTTACAGTCTCCGCTGCTGAACACTGAAGCTTTCTTT. Translating gives CASSLQSPLLNTEAFF.

This clonotype was counted between two and nine times. The chain joins TRBV7-9 to TRBJ2-1; 10 bases fit TRBD2. J was trimmed by 3 bases and V by 7 bases; bases with no gene match: 6. CDR1 is SEHNR, CDR2 FQNEAQ, per germline (reference sequence). This CDR3 has 15 residues. CDR3 sequence (DNA): TGTGCCAGCACCCCTCTAGCGGGGGTCTACAATGAGCAGTTCTTC. It is translated as CASTPLAGVYNEQFF. The entire variable domain, with the rest obtained from reference TRBV7-9 and TRBJ2-1, is as follows: DTGVSQNPRHKITKRGQNVTFRCDPISEHNRLYWYRQTLGQGPEFLTYFQNEAQLEKSRLLSDRFSAERPKGSFSTLEIQRTEQGDSAMYLCASTPLAGVYNEQFFGPGTRLTVL.

This clonotype was observed many times. This rearrangement joins TRBV7-9 to TRBJ2-3; a possible D gene is TRBD1 (6 bases). Germline CDR1 and CDR2: SEHNR and FQNEAQ (reference sequence). Between the trimmed V and J ends, which lost 5 bases and 14 bases, there was a span of 20 bases. This CDR3 is 13 amino acids long. The CDR3, as DNA: TGTGCCAGCAGCGGCGTTGGACAGCCGGCGCGGTATTTT. This codes for CASSGVGQPARYF. Using reference TRBV7-9 and TRBJ2-3 for the parts outside the CDR3, the full variable domain is DTGVSQNPRHKITKRGQNVTFRCDPISEHNRLYWYRQTLGQGPEFLTYFQNEAQLEKSRLLSDRFSAERPKGSFSTLEIQRTEQGDSAMYLCASSGVGQPARYFGPGTRLTVL.

The chain combines TRBV11-1 with TRBJ2-1; D remains unclear. The CDR3 covers 11 residues. V lost 3 bases to trimming and J lost 8 bases, with 5 bases between them. Germline-derived CDR1 and CDR2 are SGHAT and FQDESV (reference sequence). The CDR3 DNA follows: TGTGCCAGCAGCTTTCGAGATGAGCAGTTCTTC. Amino acid sequence: CASSFRDEQFF.

This clonotype was seen only a few times. The chain has TRBV12-5 and TRBJ1-5; TRBD1 matches 8 bases. CDR3 length equals 17 residues. CDR1 LGHNT and CDR2 FRNRAP come from the germline V gene. The V segment lost 6 bases and the J segment 1 base; nucleotides outside the gene matches: 11. For the CDR3, the DNA is TGTGCTAGTGGACCTGCCTGGACAGGGCCAAGCAATCAGCCCCAGCATTTT. The encoded protein is CASGPAWTGPSNQPQHF. Based on the CDR3 plus reference TRBV12-5 and TRBJ1-5, the full variable domain is DARVTQTPRHKVTEMGQEVTMRCQPILGHNTVFWYRQTMMQGLELLAYFRNRAPLDDSGMPKDRFSAEMPDATLATLKIQPSEPRDSAVYFCASGPAWTGPSNQPQHFGDGTRLSIL.

The chain is built from TRBV12-3 or TRBV12-4 and TRBJ2-5, with 11 bases lining up with TRBD2. Trimming cost V 5 bases and J 1 base; bases outside gene matches: 3. This CDR3 is 15 amino acids long. The CDR3 reads CASSGLAGLQETQYF. CDR3 DNA: TGTGCCAGCAGTGGACTAGCGGGTCTCCAAGAGACCCAGTACTTC.

This clonotype was seen a few times. The chain is built from TRBV7-8 and TRBJ2-5; D is uncertain. Looked up from germline, CDR1 is SGHVS and CDR2 is FQNEAQ. V was pared by 2 bases and J by 1 base, with 8 bases between. The CDR3 is 14 amino acids. The CDR3 DNA is TGTGCCAGCAGCTTAAGATGGGGCCAAGAGACCCAGTACTTC. Translating it yields CASSLRWGQETQYF.

The rearrangement links TRBV27 to TRBJ1-2; 7 bases map to TRBD1. The J segment lost 2 bases and the V segment lost 10 bases, leaving 7 bases of the junction unmatched. Germline V gives CDR1 MNHEY, CDR2 SMNVEV (reference sequence). The CDR3 covers 13 residues. In nucleotides, the CDR3 is TGTGCCACGAAACTGGGACAGAACTATGGCTACACCTTC. Translated, it gives CATKLGQNYGYTF.

The chain links TRBV2 to TRBJ1-5; 7 bases line up with TRBD1. The CDR3 extends over 16 amino acids. The V gene end was trimmed by 4 bases and the J gene end by 1 base; junction bases not matched to a gene: 7. Germline CDR1 is SNHLY and CDR2 is FYNNEI. CDR3 coding DNA: TGTGCCAGCAGTGCCCGACAGGGTTGGAGCAATCAGCCCCAGCATTTT. It translates to CASSARQGWSNQPQHF.

The chain joins TRBV6-2 or TRBV6-3 to TRBJ1-2; D is unresolved. Germline CDR1 and CDR2: MNHEY and SVGEGT. V lost 3 bases to trimming and J lost 5 bases, with 22 bases between them. This CDR3 has 17 residues. CDR3 coding DNA: TGTGCCAGCAGTTATAGAGGGATGGGATCCTTCTATTATGGCTACACCTTC. This translates into CASSYRGMGSFYYGYTF.

This clonotype turned up a few times. The chain links TRBV11-2 to TRBJ2-3; 8 bases agree with TRBD1. Germline loops: CDR1 SGHAT, CDR2 FQNNGV. This CDR3 comprises 16 residues. Losses at the gene ends were 1 base for V and 5 bases for J; bases not matched to a gene: 8. The CDR3 spells CASSLGPGGSLDTQYF. The CDR3 DNA sequence: TGTGCCAGCAGCTTAGGTCCAGGGGGCTCCCTAGATACGCAGTATTTT.

The V and J genes are TRBV19 and TRBJ2-7, with D perhaps TRBD1 (6 bases). Trimming pared 4 bases from V and 3 bases from J, leaving 13 bases between. Germline-derived CDR1 and CDR2 are LNHDA and SQIVND (reference sequence). This CDR3 contains 14 residues. CDR3 coding DNA: TGTGCCAGTAGTAAAATCGGACAGTTCTACGAGCAGTACTTC. Amino acid sequence: CASSKIGQFYEQYF.

The rearrangement uses TRBV6-6 and TRBJ2-3; tentative D call: TRBD1 (6 bases). Germline CDR1 reads MNHNY; CDR2 reads SVGAGI (reference sequence). V lost 4 bases, J lost 4 bases, and 21 bases lay in between. The CDR3 loop spans 17 amino acids. The CDR3 is CASSSIIQGPAADTQYF. The CDR3 DNA reads TGTGCCAGCAGTTCTATCATACAGGGCCCCGCGGCAGATACGCAGTATTTT.

In its sample, this clonotype was seen a few times. The chain couples TRBV20-1 to TRBJ2-3, with 9 nucleotides matching TRBD2. The germline V gene has CDR1 DFQATT and CDR2 SNEGSKA (reference sequence). The CDR3 runs to 14 residues. Trimming took 8 bases from V and 2 from J; bases not matched to a gene: 8. The CDR3 reads CSSSSGINTDTQYF. CDR3 sequence (DNA): TGCAGTTCCTCTAGCGGGATAAACACAGATACGCAGTATTTT.

The genes are TRBV7-6 and TRBJ1-4; D gene unclear. V dropped 3 bases and J dropped 8 bases, with 19 bases sitting between them. Germline V gives CDR1 SGHVS, CDR2 FNYEAQ. The CDR3 contains 16 residues. The DNA of the CDR3 is TGTGCCAGCAGCTTTTCCTCACTCCTCGCAGGAGAAAAACTGTTTTTT. It yields the protein CASSFSSLLAGEKLFF.